The clone carrying this TCR beta chain was seen more than once but under ten times. Its specificity is unknown. Trimming stripped 2 bases from V and 2 bases from J, with 7 bases between. CDR1 is SNHLY, CDR2 FYNNEI, per germline. The CDR3 spans 14 residues. This entry comes from a study of neoadjuvant anti-PD-1 for oral cavity cancer. As for the study in general: Nivolumab at 3 mg/kg was mostly given biweekly, three to four doses, pre-surgery.

Sequencing was performed with immunoSEQ multiplex PCR; in TCRdb, only in-frame clones are kept and a portion is missing. The sample yields fewer than 20,000 clones, approximately 64% seen once. Study findings and constraints: With three patients per group, TCR findings need larger cohorts. Post-nivolumab, blood T cell clonality was significantly elevated in non-responders.

V gene TRBV2 combines with J gene TRBJ1-3; D may be TRBD1 (6 bases). This TCR derives from a person aged 35-79 years with oral cavity squamous cell carcinoma. The sequencing used PBMCs, collected before nivolumab (anti-PD-1) treatment. Written as DNA, the CDR3 is TGTGCCAGCAGTGAAAGGACAGCTGGAAACACCATATATTTT. The encoded protein is CASSERTAGNTIYF.